The clone carrying this T cell receptor (beta chain) has just a few counts. Antigen: not known. These data belong to a study of human T cells and chemical hapten exposure. Study overall: Small pooled library volume differences chiefly drove per-sample TCR yield variation.

Study-level results: No change in TCRs above 1 in 1000 frequency was produced by DPC sensitization.

Time point reported: healthy volunteer bleed at 2 weeks. Whole blood, unfractionated, served as the material for total RNA extraction. The library tagged individual cDNA molecules with unique molecular identifiers. Under the authors' procedure: The median was approximately 89,000 TCRs per sample, ranging roughly 23,224 to 750,000. TCRdb independently ran MiXCR on the RACE reads; one entry per CDR3 protein. It is TCRdb's table, rather than the study itself, that gives the V and J calls and clone size. The table includes roughly 100,000 distinct CDR3 sequences, about 8.6% detected once. The CDR3 spans 16 residues. V gave up 0 bases and J gave up 3 bases, with 9 bases separating them. CDR1 and CDR2 (germline): LGHNA, YSLEER.

This TCR was recovered from a female donor in good health. Some clones in this sample may be carry-over from other donors' samples. The source material was whole blood. The chain uses TRBV4-3 and TRBJ1-6; D perhaps matches TRBD1 (5 bases). The CDR3 DNA is TGCGCCAGCAGCCAAGATGGGACCCGCTATAATTCACCCCTCCACTTT. This translates into CASSQDGTRYNSPLHF.